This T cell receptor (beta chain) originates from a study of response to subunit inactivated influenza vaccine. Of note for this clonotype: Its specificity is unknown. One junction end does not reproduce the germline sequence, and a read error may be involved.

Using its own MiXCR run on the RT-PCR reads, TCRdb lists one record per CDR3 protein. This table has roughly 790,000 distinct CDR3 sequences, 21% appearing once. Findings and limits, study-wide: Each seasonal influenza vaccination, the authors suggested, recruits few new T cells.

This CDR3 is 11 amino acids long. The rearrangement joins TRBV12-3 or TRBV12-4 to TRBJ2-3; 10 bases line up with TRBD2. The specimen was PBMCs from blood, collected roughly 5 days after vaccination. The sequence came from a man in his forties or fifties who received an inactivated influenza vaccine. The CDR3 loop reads CASSFRLAGVF. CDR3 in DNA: TGTGCCAGCAGTTTTCGGCTAGCGGGGGTTTTT.